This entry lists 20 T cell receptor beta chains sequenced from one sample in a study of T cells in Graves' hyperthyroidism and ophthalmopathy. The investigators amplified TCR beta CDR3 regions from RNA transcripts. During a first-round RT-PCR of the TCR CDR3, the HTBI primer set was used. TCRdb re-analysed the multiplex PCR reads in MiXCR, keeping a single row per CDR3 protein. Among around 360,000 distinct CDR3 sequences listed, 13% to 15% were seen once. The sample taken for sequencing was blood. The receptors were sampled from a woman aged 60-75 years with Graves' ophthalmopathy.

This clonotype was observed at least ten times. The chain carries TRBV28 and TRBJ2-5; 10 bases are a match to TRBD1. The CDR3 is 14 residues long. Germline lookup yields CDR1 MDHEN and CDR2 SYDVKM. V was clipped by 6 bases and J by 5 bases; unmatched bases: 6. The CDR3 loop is CASRTSDRGETQYF. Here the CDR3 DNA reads TGTGCCAGCAGAACCTCGGACAGGGGGGAGACCCAGTACTTC.

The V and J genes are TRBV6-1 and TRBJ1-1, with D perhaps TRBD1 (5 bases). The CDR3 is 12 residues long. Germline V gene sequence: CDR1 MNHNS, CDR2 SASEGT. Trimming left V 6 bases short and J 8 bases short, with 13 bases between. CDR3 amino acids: CASSGTGWEAFF. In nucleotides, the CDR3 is TGTGCCAGCAGCGGGACTGGCTGGGAAGCTTTCTTT.

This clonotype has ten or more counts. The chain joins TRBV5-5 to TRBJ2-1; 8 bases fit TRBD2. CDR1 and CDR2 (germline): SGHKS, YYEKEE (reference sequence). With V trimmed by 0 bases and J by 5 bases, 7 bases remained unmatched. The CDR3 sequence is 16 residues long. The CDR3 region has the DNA TGTGCCAGCAGCTTGGCTGGCGGGAGGTTCAACAATGAGCAGTTCTTC. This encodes CASSLAGGRFNNEQFF. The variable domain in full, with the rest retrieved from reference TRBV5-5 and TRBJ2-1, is DAGVTQSPTHLIKTRGQQVTLRCSPISGHKSVSWYQQVLGQGPQFIFQYYEKEERGRGNFPDRFSARQFPNYSSELNVNALLLGDSALYLCASSLAGGRFNNEQFFGPGTRLTVL.

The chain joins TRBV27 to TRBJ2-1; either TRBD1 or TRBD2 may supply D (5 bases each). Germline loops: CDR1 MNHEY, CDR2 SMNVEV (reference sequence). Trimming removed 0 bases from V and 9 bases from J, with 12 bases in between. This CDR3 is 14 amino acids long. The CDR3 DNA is TGTGCCAGCAGTTTATCGGCCAGTGGGGGTGAGCAGTTCTTC. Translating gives CASSLSASGGEQFF.

In DNA, the CDR3 is TGTGCCAGCTCACCGTTGCGAGAAAAACTGTTTTTT. Translation gives CASSPLREKLFF. The chain joins TRBV18 to TRBJ1-4, with D unresolved. The CDR3 runs 12 residues. CDR1 is KGHSH and CDR2 is LQKENI in the germline V gene. The V end lost 3 bases, the J end lost 8 bases, and 7 bases lay between the germline ends.

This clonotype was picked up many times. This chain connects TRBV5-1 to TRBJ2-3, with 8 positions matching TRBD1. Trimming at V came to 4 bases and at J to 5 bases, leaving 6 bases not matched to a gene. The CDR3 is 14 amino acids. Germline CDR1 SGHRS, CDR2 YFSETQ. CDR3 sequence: CASSAGQGEDTQYF. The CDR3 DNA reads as TGCGCCAGCAGCGCTGGACAGGGAGAAGATACGCAGTATTTT.

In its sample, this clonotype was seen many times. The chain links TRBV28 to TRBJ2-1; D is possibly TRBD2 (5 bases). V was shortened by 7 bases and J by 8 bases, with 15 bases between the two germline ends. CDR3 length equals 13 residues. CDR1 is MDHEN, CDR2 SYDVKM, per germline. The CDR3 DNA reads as TGTGCCAGCACCCCGGGAACATCCCATGAGCAGTTCTTC. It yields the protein CASTPGTSHEQFF.

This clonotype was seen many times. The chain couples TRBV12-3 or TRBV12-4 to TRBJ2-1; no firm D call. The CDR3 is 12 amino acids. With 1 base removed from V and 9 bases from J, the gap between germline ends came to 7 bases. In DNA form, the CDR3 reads TGTGCCAGCAGTTTAGTTCCCCCTGAGCAGTTCTTC. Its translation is CASSLVPPEQFF.

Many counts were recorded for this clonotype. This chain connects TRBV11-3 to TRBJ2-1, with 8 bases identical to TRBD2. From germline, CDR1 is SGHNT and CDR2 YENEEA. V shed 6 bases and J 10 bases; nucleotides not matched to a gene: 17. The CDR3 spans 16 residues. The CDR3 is CASSFPGTSVFGEQFF. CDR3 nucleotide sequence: TGTGCCAGCAGTTTTCCTGGGACTAGTGTGTTTGGGGAGCAGTTCTTC. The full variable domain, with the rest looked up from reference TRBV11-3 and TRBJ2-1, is EAGVVQSPRYKIIEKKQPVAFWCNPISGHNTLYWYLQNLGQGPELLIRYENEEAVDDSQLPKDRFSAERLKGVDSTLKIQPAELGDSAVYLCASSFPGTSVFGEQFFGPGTRLTVL.

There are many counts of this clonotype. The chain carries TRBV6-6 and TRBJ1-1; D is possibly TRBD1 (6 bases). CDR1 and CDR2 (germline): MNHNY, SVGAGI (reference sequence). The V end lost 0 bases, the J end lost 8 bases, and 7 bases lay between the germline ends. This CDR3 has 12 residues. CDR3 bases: TGTGCCAGCAGTTACTCGGGGGCAGAAGCTTTCTTT. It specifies CASSYSGAEAFF.

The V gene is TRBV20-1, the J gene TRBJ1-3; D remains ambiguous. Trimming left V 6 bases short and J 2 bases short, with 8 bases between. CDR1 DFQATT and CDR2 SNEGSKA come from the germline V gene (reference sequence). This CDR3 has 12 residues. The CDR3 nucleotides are TGCAGTGCCCCGGGCCCTGGAAACACCATATATTTT. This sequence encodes CSAPGPGNTIYF.

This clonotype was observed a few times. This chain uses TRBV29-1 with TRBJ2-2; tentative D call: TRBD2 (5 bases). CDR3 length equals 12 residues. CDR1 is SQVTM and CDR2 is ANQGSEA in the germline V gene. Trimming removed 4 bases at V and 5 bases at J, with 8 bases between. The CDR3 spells CSVAGITGELFF. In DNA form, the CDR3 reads TGCAGCGTTGCGGGGATAACCGGGGAGCTGTTTTTT.

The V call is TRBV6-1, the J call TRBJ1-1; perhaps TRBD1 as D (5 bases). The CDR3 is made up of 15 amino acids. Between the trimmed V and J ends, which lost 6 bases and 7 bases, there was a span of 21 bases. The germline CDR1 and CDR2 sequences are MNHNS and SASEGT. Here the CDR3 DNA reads TGTGCCAGCAGGTCACCGGGCAGGGCGGAGAGTGAAGCTTTCTTT. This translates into CASRSPGRAESEAFF.

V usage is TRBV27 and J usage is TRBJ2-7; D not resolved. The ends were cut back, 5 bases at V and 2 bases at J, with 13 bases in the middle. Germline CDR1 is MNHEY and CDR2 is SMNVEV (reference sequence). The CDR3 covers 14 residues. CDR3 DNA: TGTGCCAGCAGTCTTTATCCTGACGCCTACGAGCAGTACTTC. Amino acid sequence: CASSLYPDAYEQYF.

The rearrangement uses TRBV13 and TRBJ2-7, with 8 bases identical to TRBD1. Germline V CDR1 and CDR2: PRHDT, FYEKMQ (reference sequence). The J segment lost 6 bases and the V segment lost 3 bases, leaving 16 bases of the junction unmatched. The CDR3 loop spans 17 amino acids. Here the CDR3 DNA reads TGTGCCAGCAGCTTCCGACGCTTGAGGACAGGGCTCGGCGAGCAGTACTTC. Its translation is CASSFRRLRTGLGEQYF.

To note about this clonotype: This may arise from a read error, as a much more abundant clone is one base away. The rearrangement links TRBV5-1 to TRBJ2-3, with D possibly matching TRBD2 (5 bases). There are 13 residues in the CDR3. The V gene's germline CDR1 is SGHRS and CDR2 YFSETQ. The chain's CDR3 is CASSYEGSDAQYF. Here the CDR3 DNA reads TGCGCCAGCAGTTATGAGGGTTCAGATGCGCAGTATTTT.

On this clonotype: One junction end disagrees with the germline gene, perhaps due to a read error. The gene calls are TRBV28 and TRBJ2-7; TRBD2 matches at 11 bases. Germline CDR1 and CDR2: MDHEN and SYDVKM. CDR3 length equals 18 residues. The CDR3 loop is CASSSHPPLLAGASEQCF. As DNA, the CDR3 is TGTGCCAGCAGTTCCCACCCCCCCCTACTAGCGGGAGCATCCGAGCAGTGCTTC. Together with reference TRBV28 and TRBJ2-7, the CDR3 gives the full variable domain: DVKVTQSSRYLVKRTGEKVFLECVQDMDHENMFWYRQDPGLGLRLIYFSYDVKMKEKGDIPEGYSVSREKKERFSLILESASTNQTSMYLCASSSHPPLLAGASEQCFGPGTRLTVT.

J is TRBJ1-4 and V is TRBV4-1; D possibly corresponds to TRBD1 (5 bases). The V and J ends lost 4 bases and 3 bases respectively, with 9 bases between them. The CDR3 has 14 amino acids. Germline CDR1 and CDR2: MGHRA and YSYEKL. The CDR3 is CASSLRGPNEKLFF. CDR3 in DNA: TGCGCCAGCAGCCTTAGGGGCCCTAATGAAAAACTGTTTTTT.

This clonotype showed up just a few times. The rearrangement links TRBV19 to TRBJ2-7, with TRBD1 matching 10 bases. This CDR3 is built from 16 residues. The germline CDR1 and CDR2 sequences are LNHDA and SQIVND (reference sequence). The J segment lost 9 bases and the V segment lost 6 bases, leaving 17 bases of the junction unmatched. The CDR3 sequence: CASSPFGTGDSSGQYF. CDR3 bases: TGTGCCAGTAGCCCTTTCGGGACAGGGGATAGTTCGGGGCAGTACTTC.

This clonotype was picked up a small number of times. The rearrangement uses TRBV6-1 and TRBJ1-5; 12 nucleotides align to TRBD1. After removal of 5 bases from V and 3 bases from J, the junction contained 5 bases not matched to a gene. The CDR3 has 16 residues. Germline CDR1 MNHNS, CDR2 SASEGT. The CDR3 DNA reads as TGTGCCAGCAGTTTCCGGGACAGGGGGCCCAATCAGCCCCAGCATTTT. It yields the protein CASSFRDRGPNQPQHF.